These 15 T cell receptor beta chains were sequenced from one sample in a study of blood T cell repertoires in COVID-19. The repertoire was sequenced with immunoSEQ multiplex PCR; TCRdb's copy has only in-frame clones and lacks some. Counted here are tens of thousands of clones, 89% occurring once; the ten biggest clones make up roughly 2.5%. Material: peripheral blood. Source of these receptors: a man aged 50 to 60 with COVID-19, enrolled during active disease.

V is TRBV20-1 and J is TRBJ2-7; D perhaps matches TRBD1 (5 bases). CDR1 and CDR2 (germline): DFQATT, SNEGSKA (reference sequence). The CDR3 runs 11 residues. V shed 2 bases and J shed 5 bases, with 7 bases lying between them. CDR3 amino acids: CSARQGNEQYF. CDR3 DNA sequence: TGCAGTGCTAGACAGGGAAACGAGCAGTACTTC.

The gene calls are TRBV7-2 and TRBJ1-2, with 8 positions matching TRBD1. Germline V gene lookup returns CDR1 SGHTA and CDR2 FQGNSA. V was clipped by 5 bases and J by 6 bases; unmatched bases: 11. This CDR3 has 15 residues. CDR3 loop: CASSRRTGQGNGYTF. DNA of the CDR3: TGTGCCAGCAGCCGGCGCACTGGACAGGGAAATGGCTACACCTTC.

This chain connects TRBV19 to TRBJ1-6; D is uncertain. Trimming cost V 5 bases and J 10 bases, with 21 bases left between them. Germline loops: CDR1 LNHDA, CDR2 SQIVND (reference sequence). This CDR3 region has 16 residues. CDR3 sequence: CASSVSMRTLGSPLHF. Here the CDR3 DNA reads TGTGCCAGTAGTGTCTCTATGAGGACTCTTGGGTCACCCCTCCACTTT.

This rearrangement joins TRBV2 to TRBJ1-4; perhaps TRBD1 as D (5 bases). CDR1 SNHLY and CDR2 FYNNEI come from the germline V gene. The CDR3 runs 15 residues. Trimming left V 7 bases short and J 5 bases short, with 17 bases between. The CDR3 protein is CASKEGDFGNEKLFF. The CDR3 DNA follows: TGTGCCAGCAAAGAAGGGGATTTTGGCAATGAAAAACTGTTTTTT.

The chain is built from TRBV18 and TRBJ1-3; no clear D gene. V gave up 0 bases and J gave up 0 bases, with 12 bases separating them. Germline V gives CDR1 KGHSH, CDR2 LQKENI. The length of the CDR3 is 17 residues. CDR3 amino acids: CASSPPIRENSGNTIYF. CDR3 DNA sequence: TGTGCCAGCTCACCACCTATTCGGGAAAACTCTGGAAACACCATATATTTT.

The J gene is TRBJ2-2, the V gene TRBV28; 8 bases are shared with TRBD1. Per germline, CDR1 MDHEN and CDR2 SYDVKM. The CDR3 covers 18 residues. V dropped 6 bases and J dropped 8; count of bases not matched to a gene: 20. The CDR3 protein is CASSIIRPGQALMGELFF. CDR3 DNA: TGTGCCAGCAGCATAATACGACCGGGACAGGCTTTAATGGGGGAGCTGTTTTTT.

CDR3 protein: CASSPSISGNQPQHF. The CDR3 nucleotides are TGTGCCAGCTCACCATCGATATCAGGGAACCAGCCCCAGCATTTT. The chain links TRBV18 to TRBJ1-5; possible D gene TRBD1, 5 bases. Germline V gene data show CDR1 as KGHSH and CDR2 as LQKENI. Trimming pared 2 bases from V and 7 bases from J, leaving 15 bases between. The CDR3 runs to 15 residues.

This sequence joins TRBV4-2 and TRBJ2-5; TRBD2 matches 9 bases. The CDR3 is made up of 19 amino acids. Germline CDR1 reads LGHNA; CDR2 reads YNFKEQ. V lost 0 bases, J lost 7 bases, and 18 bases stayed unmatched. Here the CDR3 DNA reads TGTGCCAGCAGCCAAGATTCGGAAAAGGTTTCGCGGGGGGGAGGGACCCAGTACTTC. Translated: CASSQDSEKVSRGGGTQYF.

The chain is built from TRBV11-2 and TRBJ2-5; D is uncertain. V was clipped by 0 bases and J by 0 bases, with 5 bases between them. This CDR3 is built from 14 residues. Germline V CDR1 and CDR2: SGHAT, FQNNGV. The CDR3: CASSLDPYQETQYF. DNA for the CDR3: TGTGCCAGCAGCTTAGATCCCTACCAAGAGACCCAGTACTTC.

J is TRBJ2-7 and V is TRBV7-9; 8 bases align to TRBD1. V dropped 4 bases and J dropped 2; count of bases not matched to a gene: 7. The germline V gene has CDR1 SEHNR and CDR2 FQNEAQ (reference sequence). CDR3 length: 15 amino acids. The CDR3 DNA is TGTGCCAGCAGCTCCGGACAGGGTAATCCCTACGAGCAGTACTTC. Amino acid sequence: CASSSGQGNPYEQYF.

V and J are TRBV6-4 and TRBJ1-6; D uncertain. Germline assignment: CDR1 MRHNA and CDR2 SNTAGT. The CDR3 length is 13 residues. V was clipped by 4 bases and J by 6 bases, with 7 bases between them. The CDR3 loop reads CASSVAINSPLHF. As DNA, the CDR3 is TGTGCCAGCAGTGTCGCGATTAATTCACCCCTCCACTTT.

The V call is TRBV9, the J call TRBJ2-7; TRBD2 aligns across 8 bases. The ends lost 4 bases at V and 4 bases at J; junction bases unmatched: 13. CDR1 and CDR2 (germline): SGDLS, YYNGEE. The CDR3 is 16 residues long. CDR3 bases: TGTGCCAGCAGCCCCAACCTCGGGACTAGACCTTACGAGCAGTACTTC. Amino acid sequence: CASSPNLGTRPYEQYF.

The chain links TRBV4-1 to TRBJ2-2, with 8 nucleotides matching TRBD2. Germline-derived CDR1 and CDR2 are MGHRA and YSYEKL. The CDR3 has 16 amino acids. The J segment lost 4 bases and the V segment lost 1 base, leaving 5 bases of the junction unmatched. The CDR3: CASSQVRGGSTGELFF. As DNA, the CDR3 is TGCGCCAGCAGCCAAGTCCGGGGGGGAAGCACCGGGGAGCTGTTTTTT.

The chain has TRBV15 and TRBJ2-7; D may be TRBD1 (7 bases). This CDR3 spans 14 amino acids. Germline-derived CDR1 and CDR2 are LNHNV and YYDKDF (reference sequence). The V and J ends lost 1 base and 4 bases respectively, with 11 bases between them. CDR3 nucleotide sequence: TGTGCCACCAGCAGAGGGAGGGGGCAGTACGAGCAGTACTTC. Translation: CATSRGRGQYEQYF.

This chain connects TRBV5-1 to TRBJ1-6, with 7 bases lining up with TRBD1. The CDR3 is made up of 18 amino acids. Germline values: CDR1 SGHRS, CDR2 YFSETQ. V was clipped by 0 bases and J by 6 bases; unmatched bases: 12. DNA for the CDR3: TGCGCCAGCAGCTTGGGCAGACAGGGACAAGTGGGTAATTCACCCCTCCACTTT. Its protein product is CASSLGRQGQVGNSPLHF.